Below, one T cell receptor beta chain is given with its context. Its cognate antigen is unknown. Other DNA sequences of this sample code for an identical CDR3. The CDR3 runs to 14 residues. Per germline, CDR1 SGDLS and CDR2 YYNGEE. Trimming stripped 0 bases from V and 0 bases from J, with 7 bases between. This record belongs to a study of neoadjuvant anti-PD-1 for oral cavity cancer. Study-level information: Around day 43, patients without progression received a fourth nivolumab dose before surgery.

Most tumor samples had approximately 4.6 ug input DNA in two replicates. TCRdb's table, derived via immunoSEQ multiplex PCR, lists solely in-frame clones and lacks some. Of approximately 5,000 clones in the sample, roughly three fifths were seen once. General observations from the study: Larger post-treatment preexisting tumor clones tracked with greater tumor shrinkage.

Time point noted: after neoadjuvant nivolumab, at surgical resection. The patients had HPV-negative, locally advanced oral cavity squamous cell carcinoma. The specimen was tumor tissue, collected after nivolumab (anti-PD-1) treatment. This TCR came from a person aged 35-79 years with oral cavity squamous cell carcinoma. V is TRBV9 and J is TRBJ2-7, with D unclear. The CDR3 region is CASSVGWTSYEQYF. DNA of the CDR3: TGTGCCAGCAGCGTAGGATGGACCTCCTACGAGCAGTACTTC.